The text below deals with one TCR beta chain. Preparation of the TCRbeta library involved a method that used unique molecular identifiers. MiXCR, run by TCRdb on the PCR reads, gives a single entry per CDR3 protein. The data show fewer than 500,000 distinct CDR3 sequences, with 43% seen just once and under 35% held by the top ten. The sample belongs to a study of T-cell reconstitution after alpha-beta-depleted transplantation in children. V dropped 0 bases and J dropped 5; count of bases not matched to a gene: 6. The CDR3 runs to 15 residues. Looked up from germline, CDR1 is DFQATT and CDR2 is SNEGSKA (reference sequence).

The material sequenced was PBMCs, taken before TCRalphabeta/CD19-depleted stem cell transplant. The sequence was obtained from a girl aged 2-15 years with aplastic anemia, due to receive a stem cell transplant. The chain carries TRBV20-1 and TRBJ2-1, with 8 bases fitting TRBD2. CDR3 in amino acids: CSARDLGLADNEQFF. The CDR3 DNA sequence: TGCAGTGCTAGAGATCTCGGACTAGCAGACAATGAGCAGTTCTTC.